This T cell receptor beta chain was retrieved from a study of T cell changes during pregnancy in multiple sclerosis. Generated by immunoSEQ multiplex PCR, the TCRdb table keeps only in-frame clones and is missing some. In the table there are more than 30,000 clones, over 80% of which are singletons. The CDR3 loop spans 12 amino acids. The V end was cut by 7 bases, the J end by 3 bases, with 10 bases between. CDR1 and CDR2 from the germline V gene are LNHDA and SQIVND (reference sequence). The receptor was isolated from a female donor in good health, enrolled as a control in a pregnancy study. The chain couples TRBV19 to TRBJ2-7, with no clear D. The specimen was CD4+ T cells from peripheral blood mononuclear cells, collected in the third trimester of pregnancy. The CDR3 DNA is TGTGCCAGTATGTCGTCCCGCTACGAGCAGTACTTC. This sequence encodes CASMSSRYEQYF.